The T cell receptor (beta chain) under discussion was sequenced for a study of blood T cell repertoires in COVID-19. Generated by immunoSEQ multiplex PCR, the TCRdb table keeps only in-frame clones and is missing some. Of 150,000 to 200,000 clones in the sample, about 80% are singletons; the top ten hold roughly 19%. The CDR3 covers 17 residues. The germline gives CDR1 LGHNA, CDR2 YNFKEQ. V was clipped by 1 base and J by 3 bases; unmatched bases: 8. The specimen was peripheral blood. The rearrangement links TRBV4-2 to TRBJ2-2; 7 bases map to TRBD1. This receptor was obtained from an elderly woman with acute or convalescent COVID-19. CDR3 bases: TGTGCCAGCAGCCAAGTCACGACAGGGACATACACCGGGGAGCTGTTTTTT. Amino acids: CASSQVTTGTYTGELFF.